These 9 T cell receptor beta chains originate from one sample sequenced in a study of Graves' ophthalmopathy and Graves' hyperthyroidism. The TCR beta CDR3 regions underwent amplification from RNA transcripts. The library came from an HTBI-primed first-round RT-PCR and a second-round multiplex PCR. TCRdb reprocessed the multiplex PCR reads via MiXCR and lists one record per CDR3 protein. The sample lists 660,000 or so distinct CDR3 sequences; over 40% were seen once. Specimen: peripheral blood. The receptors come from an adult man with Graves' ophthalmopathy.

This clonotype was picked up many times. For the CDR3, the DNA is TGTGCCAGCAGTCTAGGGGGAGGGAGGGCCGCTGAGCAGTACTTC. Amino acids: CASSLGGGRAAEQYF. The J gene is TRBJ2-7, the V gene TRBV12-3 or TRBV12-4, with D perhaps matching TRBD2 (7 bases). CDR3 length: 15 amino acids. V was shortened by 5 bases and J by 7 bases, with 21 bases between the two germline ends.

This clonotype came up many times. The CDR3 DNA sequence: TGTGCCAGCAGCCAAGGGGGCACAGGTAACGAGCAGTACTTC. It yields the protein CASSQGGTGNEQYF. The V and J genes are TRBV14 and TRBJ2-7; the D gene is possibly TRBD1 (5 bases). Trimming took off 1 base at V and 5 bases at J, with 12 bases between the two ends. This CDR3 has 14 residues. The V gene's germline CDR1 is SGHDN and CDR2 FVKESK.

This chain's CDR3 is CAWNPGQGHEQYF. The CDR3 bases are TGTGCCTGGAACCCGGGGCAGGGCCACGAGCAGTACTTC. The chain joins TRBV30 to TRBJ2-7; D possibly uses TRBD1 or TRBD2 (5 bases each). Per the germline V gene, CDR1 is GTSNPN and CDR2 is SVGIG (reference sequence). V was cut by 4 bases and J by 5 bases, with 15 bases left in between. This CDR3 is built from 13 residues.

The chain employs TRBV5-4 and TRBJ1-2; unclear D gene. V was shortened by 5 bases and J by 1 base, with 15 bases between the two germline ends. The CDR3 is made up of 15 amino acids. Per germline, CDR1 SGHNT and CDR2 YYREEE (reference sequence). DNA of the CDR3: TGTGCCAGCAGACGAGACAAGCTCATTAACTATGGCTACACCTTC. Its translation is CASRRDKLINYGYTF.

The V and J genes are TRBV9 and TRBJ1-2; TRBD1 might be the D (5 bases). Germline V gene data show CDR1 as SGDLS and CDR2 as YYNGEE. The CDR3 spans 15 residues. V was clipped by 3 bases and J by 2 bases, with 14 bases between them. This CDR3 is CASSADSGANYGYTF. Here the CDR3 DNA reads TGTGCCAGCAGCGCAGATTCTGGGGCGAACTATGGCTACACCTTC.

This sequence joins TRBV5-5 and TRBJ2-7; 7 bases align to TRBD2. V dropped 4 bases and J dropped 7; count of bases not matched to a gene: 17. The CDR3 loop spans 16 amino acids. In germline, CDR1 is SGHKS, CDR2 YYEKEE (reference sequence). The CDR3 reads CASSTAWPGLIREQYF. The CDR3 DNA sequence: TGTGCCAGCAGCACAGCCTGGCCGGGACTAATAAGGGAGCAGTACTTC.

This clonotype was detected many times. V is TRBV9 and J is TRBJ2-2; the D is unclear. The CDR3 is 16 residues long. Trimming shortened V by 0 bases and J by 7 bases, and 16 bases separated the two germline ends. Looked up from germline, CDR1 is SGDLS and CDR2 is YYNGEE. The CDR3 DNA sequence: TGTGCCAGCAGCGTAGGGTATCAGGCGTGGGACGGGGAGCTGTTTTTT. Its protein is CASSVGYQAWDGELFF.

This clonotype has ten or more counts. This chain links TRBV10-2 with TRBJ2-7, with 10 bases lining up with TRBD2. V gave up 6 bases and J gave up 7 bases; unmatched junction bases: 9. The CDR3 covers 14 residues. Germline CDR1 WSHSY, CDR2 SAAADI. The CDR3 coding sequence is TGCGCCAGCAGAAATAGCGGGAGGCCGTGGGAGCAGTACTTC. This translates into CASRNSGRPWEQYF.

This clonotype appeared many times. The rearrangement uses TRBV15 and TRBJ2-7, with D possibly being TRBD2 (5 bases). There are 14 residues in the CDR3. Trimming stripped 8 bases from V and 0 bases from J, with 14 bases between. Germline V CDR1 and CDR2: LNHNV, YYDKDF (reference sequence). The CDR3 reads CATGDVGVSYEQYF. CDR3 bases: TGTGCCACCGGCGATGTCGGGGTCTCCTACGAGCAGTACTTC.